This paragraph reports one T cell receptor (beta chain). The antigen is not known. The junction shows a germline mismatch at one end, possibly a read error. This sample is drawn from a study of vaccination and CD4 T cells after COVID-19. Across the study: Nasal swab PCR had shown SARS-CoV-2 positivity in the convalescent patients (about 9 mild cases, one severe case). Study findings and constraints: The researchers studied relatively few convalescent patients and omitted early post-infection timepoints.

Treatment of the sample: roughly 11-day PBMC culture with coronavirus spike peptide pools or control peptides (ViraFEST assay). The Oncomine TCR Beta short-read assay sequenced DNA from cultured CD4+ T cells. In TCRdb, the PCR reads were re-called with MiXCR into one record per CDR3 protein. Of approximately 14,000 distinct CDR3 sequences listed, around 30% are singletons. CDR3 length: 11 amino acids. Looked up from germline, CDR1 is DFQATT and CDR2 is SNEGSKA (reference sequence). This receptor was identified in a human donor with COVID-19. Sequencing was carried out using cultured CD4+ T cells from blood. The rearrangement links TRBV20-1 to TRBJ2-5, with D hard to call. The CDR3 loop reads CSAEDQETQYF. DNA of the CDR3: TGCAGTGCGGAAGACCAGGAGACCCAGTACTTC.